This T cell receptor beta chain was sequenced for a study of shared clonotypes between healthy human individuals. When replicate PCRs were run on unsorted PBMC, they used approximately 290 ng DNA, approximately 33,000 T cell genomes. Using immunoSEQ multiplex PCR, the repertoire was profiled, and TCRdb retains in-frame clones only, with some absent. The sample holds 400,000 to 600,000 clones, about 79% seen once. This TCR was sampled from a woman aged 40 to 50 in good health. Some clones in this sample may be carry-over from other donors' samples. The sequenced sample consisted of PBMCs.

For the CDR3, the DNA is TGTGCCAGCAGGGAATCCAGATCCTCCTACGAGCAGTACTTC. Its protein product is CASRESRSSYEQYF. The chain is built from TRBV7-2 and TRBJ2-7; unclear D gene. This CDR3 has 14 amino acids. The germline V gene encodes CDR1 SGHTA and CDR2 FQGNSA. Deletions cut 6 bases from V and 0 bases from J, with 12 bases between.